The clone carrying this T cell receptor beta chain was observed a few times. Its target is unknown. The germline gives CDR1 DFQATT, CDR2 SNEGSKA (reference sequence). The V end lost 0 bases, the J end lost 5 bases, and 13 bases lay between the germline ends. There are 14 residues in the CDR3. As to treatment: roughly ten-day PBMC culture with coronavirus spike peptide pools or control peptides (ViraFEST assay). Before the COVID-19 pandemic (2011-2018), CD4+ T cells were obtained from the unexposed donor. The data derive from a study of vaccination and CD4 T cells after COVID-19. Sequencing of the DNA from cultured CD4+ T cells was carried out with the Oncomine TCR Beta short-read assay. A single record per CDR3 protein comes from TCRdb applying MiXCR to the PCR reads. The table records 8,000 to 10,000 distinct CDR3 sequences, approximately 34% of them present only once.

The specimen sequenced was CD4+ T cells from blood, cultured in vitro. V and J are TRBV20-1 and TRBJ1-2; tentatively, D is TRBD1 (6 bases). This TCR derives from a human donor in good health. The CDR3 protein is CSARDSEGGYGYTF. The CDR3 DNA reads TGCAGTGCTAGAGATAGTGAGGGGGGTTATGGCTACACCTTC.